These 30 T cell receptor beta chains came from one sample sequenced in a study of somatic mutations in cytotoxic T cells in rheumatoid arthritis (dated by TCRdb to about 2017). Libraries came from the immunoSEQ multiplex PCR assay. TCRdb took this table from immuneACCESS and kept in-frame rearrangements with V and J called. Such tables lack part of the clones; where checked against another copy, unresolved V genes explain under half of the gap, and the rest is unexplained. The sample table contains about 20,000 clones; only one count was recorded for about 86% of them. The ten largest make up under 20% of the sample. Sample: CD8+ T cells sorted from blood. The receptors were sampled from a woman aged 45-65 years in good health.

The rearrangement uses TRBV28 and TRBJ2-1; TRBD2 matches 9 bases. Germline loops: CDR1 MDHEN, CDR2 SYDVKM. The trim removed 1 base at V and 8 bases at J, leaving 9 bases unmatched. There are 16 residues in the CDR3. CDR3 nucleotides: TGTGCCAGCAGTTTATCGTCTAGCGGGGATTTGGATGAGCAGTTCTTC. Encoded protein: CASSLSSSGDLDEQFF.

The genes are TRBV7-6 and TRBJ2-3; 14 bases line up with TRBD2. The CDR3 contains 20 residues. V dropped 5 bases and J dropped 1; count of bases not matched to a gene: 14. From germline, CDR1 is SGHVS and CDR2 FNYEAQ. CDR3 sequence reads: CASSHPGLAGGPSGTDTQYF. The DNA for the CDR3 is TGTGCCAGCAGCCACCCAGGACTAGCGGGGGGCCCATCGGGCACAGATACGCAGTATTTT.

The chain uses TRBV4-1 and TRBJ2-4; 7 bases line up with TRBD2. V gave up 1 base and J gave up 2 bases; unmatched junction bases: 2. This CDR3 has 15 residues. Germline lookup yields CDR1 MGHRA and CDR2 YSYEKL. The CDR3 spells CASSQVTSSKNIQYF. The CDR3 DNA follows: TGCGCCAGCAGCCAAGTGACTAGCTCCAAAAACATTCAGTACTTC.

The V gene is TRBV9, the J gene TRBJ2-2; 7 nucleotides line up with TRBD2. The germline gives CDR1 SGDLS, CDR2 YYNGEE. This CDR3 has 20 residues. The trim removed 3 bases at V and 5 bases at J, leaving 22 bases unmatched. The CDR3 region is CASSDPEEGLAGIATGELFF. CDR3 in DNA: TGTGCCAGCAGCGACCCCGAGGAGGGGTTAGCGGGCATAGCTACCGGGGAGCTGTTTTTT.

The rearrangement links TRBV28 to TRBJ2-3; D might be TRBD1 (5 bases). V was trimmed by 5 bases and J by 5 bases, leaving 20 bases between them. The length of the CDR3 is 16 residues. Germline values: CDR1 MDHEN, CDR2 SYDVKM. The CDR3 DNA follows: TGTGCCAGCAGTCGCCCACCGACGTCAGGGAAAGATACGCAGTATTTT. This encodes CASSRPPTSGKDTQYF.

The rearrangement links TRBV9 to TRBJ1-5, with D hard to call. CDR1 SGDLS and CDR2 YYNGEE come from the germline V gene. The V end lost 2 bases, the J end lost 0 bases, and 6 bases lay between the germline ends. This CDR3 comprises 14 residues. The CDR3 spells CASSVGSSNQPQHF. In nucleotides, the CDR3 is TGTGCCAGCAGCGTCGGTAGTAGCAATCAGCCCCAGCATTTT.

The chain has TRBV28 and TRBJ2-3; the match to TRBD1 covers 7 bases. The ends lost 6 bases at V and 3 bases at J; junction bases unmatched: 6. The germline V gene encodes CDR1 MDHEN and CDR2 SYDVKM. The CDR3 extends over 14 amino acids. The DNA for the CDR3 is TGTGCCAGCAGGACAACAGGGGTGACAGATACGCAGTATTTT. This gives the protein CASRTTGVTDTQYF.

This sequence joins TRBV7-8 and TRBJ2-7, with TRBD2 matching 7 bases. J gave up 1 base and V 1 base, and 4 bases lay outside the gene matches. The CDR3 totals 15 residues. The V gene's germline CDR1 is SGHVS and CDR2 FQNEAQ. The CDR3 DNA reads TGTGCCAGCAGCTTAGTCCGCGGGGGTTCCTACGAGCAGTACTTC. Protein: CASSLVRGGSYEQYF.

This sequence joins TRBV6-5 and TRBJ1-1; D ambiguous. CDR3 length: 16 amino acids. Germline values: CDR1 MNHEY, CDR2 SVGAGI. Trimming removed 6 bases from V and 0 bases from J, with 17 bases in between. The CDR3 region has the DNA TGTGCCAGCAGCTACATCGCACCGACGGTGAACACTGAAGCTTTCTTT. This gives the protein CASSYIAPTVNTEAFF.

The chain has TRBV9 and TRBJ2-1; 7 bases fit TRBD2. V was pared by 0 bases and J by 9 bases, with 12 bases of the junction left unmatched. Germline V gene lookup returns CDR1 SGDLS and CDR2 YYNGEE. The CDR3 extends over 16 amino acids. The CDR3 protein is CASSVGGGYGLGEQFF. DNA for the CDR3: TGTGCCAGCAGCGTAGGGGGGGGGTACGGTCTGGGTGAGCAGTTCTTC. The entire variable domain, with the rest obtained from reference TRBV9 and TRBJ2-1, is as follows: DSGVTQTPKHLITATGQRVTLRCSPRSGDLSVYWYQQSLDQGLQFLIQYYNGEERAKGNILERFSAQQFPDLHSELNLSSLELGDSALYFCASSVGGGYGLGEQFFGPGTRLTVL.

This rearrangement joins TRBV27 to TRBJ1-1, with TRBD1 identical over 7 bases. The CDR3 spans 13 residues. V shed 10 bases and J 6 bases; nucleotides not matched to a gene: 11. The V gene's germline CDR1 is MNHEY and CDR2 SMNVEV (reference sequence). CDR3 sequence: CATSLDRTSEAFF. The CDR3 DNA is TGTGCCACTAGCCTGGACAGGACGTCTGAAGCTTTCTTT.

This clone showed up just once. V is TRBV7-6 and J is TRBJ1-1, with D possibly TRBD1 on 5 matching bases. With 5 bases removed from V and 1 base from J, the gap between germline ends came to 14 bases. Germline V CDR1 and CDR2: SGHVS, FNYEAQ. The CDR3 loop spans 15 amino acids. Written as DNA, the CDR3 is TGTGCCAGCAGCCCTAGGGCGGACACGAACACTGAAGCTTTCTTT. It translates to CASSPRADTNTEAFF.

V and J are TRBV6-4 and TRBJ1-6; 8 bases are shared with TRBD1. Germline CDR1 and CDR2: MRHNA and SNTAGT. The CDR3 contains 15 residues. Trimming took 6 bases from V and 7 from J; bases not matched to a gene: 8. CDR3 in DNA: TGTGCCAGCAGGACGACAGGGGAGGAAAATTCACCCCTCCACTTT. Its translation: CASRTTGEENSPLHF.

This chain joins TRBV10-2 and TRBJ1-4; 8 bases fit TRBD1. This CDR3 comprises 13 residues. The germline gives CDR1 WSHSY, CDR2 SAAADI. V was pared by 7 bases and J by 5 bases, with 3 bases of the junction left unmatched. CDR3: CASKTGENEKLFF. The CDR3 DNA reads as TGCGCCAGCAAGACAGGGGAGAATGAAAAACTGTTTTTT.

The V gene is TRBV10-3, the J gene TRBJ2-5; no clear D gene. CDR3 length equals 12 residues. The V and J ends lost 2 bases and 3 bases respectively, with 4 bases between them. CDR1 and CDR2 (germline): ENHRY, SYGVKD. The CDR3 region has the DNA TGTGCCATCAGTGAGGGGGAAGAGACCCAGTACTTC. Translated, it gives CAISEGEETQYF.

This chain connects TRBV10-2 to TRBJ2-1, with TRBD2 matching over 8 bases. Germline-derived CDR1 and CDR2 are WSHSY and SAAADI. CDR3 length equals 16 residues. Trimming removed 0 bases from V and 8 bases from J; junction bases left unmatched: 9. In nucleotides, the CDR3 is TGCGCCAGCAGTGAGTCGCAGCGGGGGCTGAACGATGAGCAGTTCTTC. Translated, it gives CASSESQRGLNDEQFF.

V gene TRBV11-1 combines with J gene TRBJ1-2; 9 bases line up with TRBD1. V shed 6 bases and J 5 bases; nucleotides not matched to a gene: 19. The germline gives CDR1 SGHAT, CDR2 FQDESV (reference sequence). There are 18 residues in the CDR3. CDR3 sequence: CASSPPGQGINLGYGYTF. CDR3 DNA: TGTGCCAGCAGTCCCCCGGGACAGGGTATCAATCTTGGATATGGCTACACCTTC.

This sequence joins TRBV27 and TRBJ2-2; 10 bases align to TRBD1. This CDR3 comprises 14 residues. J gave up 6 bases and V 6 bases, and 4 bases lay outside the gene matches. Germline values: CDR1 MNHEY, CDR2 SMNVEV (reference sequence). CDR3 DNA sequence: TGTGCCAGCAGCAGACAGGGGGCCCCCGGGGAGCTGTTTTTT. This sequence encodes CASSRQGAPGELFF.

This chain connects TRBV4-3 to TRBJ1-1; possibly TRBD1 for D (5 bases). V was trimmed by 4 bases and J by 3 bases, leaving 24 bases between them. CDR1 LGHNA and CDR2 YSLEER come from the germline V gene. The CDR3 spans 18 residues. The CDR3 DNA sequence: TGCGCCAGCAGCCGAACCCGGGACTTCCCCGGAATGCACACTGAAGCTTTCTTT. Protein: CASSRTRDFPGMHTEAFF.

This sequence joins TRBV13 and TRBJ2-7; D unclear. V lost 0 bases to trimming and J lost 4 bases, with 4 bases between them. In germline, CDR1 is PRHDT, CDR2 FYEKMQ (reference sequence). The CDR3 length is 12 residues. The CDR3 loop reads CASSLGSYEQYF. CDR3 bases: TGTGCCAGCAGCTTAGGTAGTTACGAGCAGTACTTC.

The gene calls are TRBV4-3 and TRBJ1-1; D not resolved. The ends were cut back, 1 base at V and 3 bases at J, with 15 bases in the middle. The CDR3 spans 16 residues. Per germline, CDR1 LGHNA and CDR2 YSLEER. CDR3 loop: CASSQVIYPPDTEAFF. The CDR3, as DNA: TGCGCCAGCAGCCAAGTCATTTACCCGCCTGACACTGAAGCTTTCTTT.

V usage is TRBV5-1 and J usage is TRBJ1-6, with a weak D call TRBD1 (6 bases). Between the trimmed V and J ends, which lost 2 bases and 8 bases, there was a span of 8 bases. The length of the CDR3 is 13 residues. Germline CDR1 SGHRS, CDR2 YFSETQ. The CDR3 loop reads CASSFAGDSPLHF. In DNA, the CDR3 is TGCGCCAGCAGCTTTGCAGGGGATTCACCCCTCCACTTT.

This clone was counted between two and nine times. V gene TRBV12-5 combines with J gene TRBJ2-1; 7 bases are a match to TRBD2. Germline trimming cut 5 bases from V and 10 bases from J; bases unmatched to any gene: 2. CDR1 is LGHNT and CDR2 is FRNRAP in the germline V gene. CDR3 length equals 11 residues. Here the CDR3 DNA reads TGTGCTAGTGGTCGGACTAGGGAGCAGTTCTTC. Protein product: CASGRTREQFF.

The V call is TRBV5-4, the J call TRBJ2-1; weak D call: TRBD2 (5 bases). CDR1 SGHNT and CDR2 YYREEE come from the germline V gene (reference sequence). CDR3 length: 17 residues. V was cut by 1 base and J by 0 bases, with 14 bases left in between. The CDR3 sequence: CASSLFEWRSSYNEQFF. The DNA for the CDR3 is TGTGCCAGCAGCTTGTTCGAGTGGAGGAGCTCCTACAATGAGCAGTTCTTC.

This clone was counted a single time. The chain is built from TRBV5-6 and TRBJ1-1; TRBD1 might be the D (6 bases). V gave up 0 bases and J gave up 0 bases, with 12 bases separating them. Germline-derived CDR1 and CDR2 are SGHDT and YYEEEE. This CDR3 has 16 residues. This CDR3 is CASSLGIQGMNTEAFF. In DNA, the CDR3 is TGTGCCAGCAGCTTGGGGATACAGGGTATGAACACTGAAGCTTTCTTT.

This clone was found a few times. CDR3 nucleotides: TGTGCCAGCAGCTTAGAGGTTTCGGGCTATGGCTACACCTTC. Its protein is CASSLEVSGYGYTF. This chain joins TRBV7-9 and TRBJ1-2; D is ambiguous. This CDR3 region has 14 residues. Per the germline V gene, CDR1 is SEHNR and CDR2 is FQNEAQ (reference sequence). V was shortened by 1 base and J by 4 bases, with 10 bases between the two germline ends.

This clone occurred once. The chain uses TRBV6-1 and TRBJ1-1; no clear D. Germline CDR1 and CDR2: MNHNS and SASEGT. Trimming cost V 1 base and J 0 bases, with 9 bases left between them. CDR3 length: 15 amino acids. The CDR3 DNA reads TGTGCCAGCAGTGAAGATGAGACGGTGAACACTGAAGCTTTCTTT. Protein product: CASSEDETVNTEAFF.

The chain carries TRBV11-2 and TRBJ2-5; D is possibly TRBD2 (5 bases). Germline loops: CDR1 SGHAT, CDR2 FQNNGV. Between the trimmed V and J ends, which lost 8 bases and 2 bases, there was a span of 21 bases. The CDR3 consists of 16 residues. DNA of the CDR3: TGTGCCAGCTCCGGAGGTAGTTCGACGGAACAAGAGACCCAGTACTTC. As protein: CASSGGSSTEQETQYF.

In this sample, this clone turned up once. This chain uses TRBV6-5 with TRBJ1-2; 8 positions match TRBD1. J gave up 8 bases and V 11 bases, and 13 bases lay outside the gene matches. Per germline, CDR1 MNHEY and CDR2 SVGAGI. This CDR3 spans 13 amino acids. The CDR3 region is CAPGAGGKKGYTF. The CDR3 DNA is TGTGCCCCGGGGGCAGGGGGCAAAAAAGGCTACACCTTC.

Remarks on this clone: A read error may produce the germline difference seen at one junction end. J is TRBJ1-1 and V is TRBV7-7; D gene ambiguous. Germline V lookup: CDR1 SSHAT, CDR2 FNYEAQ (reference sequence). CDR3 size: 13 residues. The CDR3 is CASSALMNTEAFF. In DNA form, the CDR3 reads TGTGCTAGCAGCGCCTTGATGAACACTGAAGCTTTCTTT.